This TCR beta chain was observed in a study of CD4 T cells in relation to SARS-CoV-2 and coronaviruses. Looking at the study overall: The HLA restriction of the shared crossreactive spike epitopes was mapped.

Findings and limits, study-wide: Monoreactive clones expanded significantly more to SARS-CoV-2 than crossreactive clones did.

CD4+ T cells from unexposed donors were obtained before the COVID-19 pandemic (2011-2018). CD4+ T cells were isolated from the cells after 10 days of culture. The CDR3 totals 12 residues. Germline V lookup: CDR1 SEHNR, CDR2 FQNEAQ (reference sequence). Trimming pared 5 bases from V and 3 bases from J, leaving 8 bases between. Method: immunoSEQ multiplex PCR; TCRdb's copy keeps in-frame clones and lacks some. The data contain about 24,000 clones, about 76% of them singletons. On this clone itself: Its matching antigen is unknown.

The rearrangement joins TRBV7-9 to TRBJ2-7, with D perhaps matching TRBD1 (6 bases). Material for sequencing was CD4+ T cells from PBMCs, cultured in vitro. The TCR was taken from a human donor in good health. The CDR3 loop reads CASSIQGYEQYF. The CDR3 region has the DNA TGTGCCAGCAGCATACAGGGCTACGAGCAGTACTTC.